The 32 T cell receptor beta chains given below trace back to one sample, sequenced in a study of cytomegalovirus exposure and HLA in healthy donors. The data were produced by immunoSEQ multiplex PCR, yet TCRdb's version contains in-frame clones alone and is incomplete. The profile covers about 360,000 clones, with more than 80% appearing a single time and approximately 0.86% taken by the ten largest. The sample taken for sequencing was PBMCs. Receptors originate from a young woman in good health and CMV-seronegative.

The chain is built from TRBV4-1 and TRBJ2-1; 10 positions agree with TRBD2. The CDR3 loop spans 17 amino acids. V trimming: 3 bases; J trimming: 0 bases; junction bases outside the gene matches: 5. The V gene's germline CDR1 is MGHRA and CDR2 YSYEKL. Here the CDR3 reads CASSHPLAGSSYNEQFF. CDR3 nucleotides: TGCGCCAGCAGCCACCCACTAGCGGGGAGCTCCTACAATGAGCAGTTCTTC.

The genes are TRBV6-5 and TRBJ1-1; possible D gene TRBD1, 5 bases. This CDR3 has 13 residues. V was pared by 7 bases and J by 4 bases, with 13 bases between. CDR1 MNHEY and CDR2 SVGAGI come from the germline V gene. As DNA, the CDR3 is TGTGCCAGCACCGCAAATACAGGCACTGAAGCTTTCTTT. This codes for CASTANTGTEAFF.

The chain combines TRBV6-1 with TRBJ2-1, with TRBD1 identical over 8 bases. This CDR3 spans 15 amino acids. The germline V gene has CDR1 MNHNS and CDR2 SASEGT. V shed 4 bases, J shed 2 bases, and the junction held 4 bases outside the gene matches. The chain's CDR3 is CASSVQGVTYNEQFF. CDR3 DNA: TGTGCCAGCAGTGTACAGGGGGTTACCTACAATGAGCAGTTCTTC.

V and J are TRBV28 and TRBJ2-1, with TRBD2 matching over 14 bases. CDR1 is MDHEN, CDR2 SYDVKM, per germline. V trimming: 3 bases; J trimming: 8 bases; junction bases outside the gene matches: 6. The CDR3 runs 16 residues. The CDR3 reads CASSLRLAGGPDEQFF. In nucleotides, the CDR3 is TGTGCCAGCAGTTTGCGACTAGCGGGAGGGCCAGATGAGCAGTTCTTC.

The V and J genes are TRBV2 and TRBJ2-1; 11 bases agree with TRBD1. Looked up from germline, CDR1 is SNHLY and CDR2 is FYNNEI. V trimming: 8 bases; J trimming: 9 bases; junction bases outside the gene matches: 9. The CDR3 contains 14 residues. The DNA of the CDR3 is TGTGCCAGCGGCCGGACAGGGGGCCGTGGTGAGCAGTTCTTC. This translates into CASGRTGGRGEQFF.

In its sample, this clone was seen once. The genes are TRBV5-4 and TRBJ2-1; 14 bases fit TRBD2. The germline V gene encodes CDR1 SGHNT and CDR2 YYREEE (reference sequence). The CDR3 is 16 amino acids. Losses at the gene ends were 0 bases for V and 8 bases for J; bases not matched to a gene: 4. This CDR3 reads CASSLDSTSGGDEQFF. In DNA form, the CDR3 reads TGTGCCAGCAGCTTGGACTCGACTAGCGGGGGGGATGAGCAGTTCTTC.

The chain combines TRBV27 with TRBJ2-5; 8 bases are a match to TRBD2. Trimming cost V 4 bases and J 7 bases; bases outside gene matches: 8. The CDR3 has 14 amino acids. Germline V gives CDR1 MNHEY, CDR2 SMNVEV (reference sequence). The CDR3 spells CASSSGLAPRTQYF. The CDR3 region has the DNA TGTGCCAGCAGTTCCGGACTAGCTCCCCGGACCCAGTACTTC.

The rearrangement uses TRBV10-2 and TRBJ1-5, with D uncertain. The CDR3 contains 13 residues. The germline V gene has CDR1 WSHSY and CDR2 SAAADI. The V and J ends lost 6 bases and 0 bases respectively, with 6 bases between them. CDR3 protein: CASSGYSNQPQHF. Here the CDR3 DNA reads TGCGCCAGCAGCGGTTATAGCAATCAGCCCCAGCATTTT.

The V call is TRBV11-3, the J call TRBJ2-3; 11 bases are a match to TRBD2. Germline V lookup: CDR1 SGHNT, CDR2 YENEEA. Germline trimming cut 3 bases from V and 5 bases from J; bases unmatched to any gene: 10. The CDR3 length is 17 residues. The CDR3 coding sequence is TGTGCCAGCAGCTTTCGTGGGAGTAGCGGGGGGGTAGATACGCAGTATTTT. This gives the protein CASSFRGSSGGVDTQYF.

The CDR3 DNA sequence: TGCGCCAGCAGCGCCCGGACTAGCGGGAACACCGGGGAGCTGTTTTTT. Its translation is CASSARTSGNTGELFF. The chain joins TRBV5-1 to TRBJ2-2, with 10 bases aligning to TRBD2. This CDR3 region has 16 residues. Trimming removed 4 bases from V and 1 base from J; junction bases left unmatched: 4. Germline CDR1 and CDR2: SGHRS and YFSETQ.

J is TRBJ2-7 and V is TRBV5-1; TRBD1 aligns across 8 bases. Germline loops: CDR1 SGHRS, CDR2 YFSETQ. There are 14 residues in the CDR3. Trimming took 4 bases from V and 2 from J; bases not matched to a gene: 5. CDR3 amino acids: CASSPPGQAYEQYF. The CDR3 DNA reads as TGCGCCAGCAGCCCGCCGGGACAGGCCTACGAGCAGTACTTC.

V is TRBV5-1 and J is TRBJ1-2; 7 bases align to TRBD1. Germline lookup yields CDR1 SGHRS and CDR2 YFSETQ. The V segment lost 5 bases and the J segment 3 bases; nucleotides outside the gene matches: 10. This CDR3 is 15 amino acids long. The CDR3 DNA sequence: TGCGCCAGCAGTTTAGGGACAGCTGATTACTATGGCTACACCTTC. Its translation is CASSLGTADYYGYTF.

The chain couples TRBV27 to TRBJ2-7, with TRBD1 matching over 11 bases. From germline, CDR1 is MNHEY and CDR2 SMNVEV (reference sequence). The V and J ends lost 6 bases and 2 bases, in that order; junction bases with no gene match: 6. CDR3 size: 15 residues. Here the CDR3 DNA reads TGTGCCAGCAGAACCCGGGACAGGGGGGCCTACGAGCAGTACTTC. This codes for CASRTRDRGAYEQYF.

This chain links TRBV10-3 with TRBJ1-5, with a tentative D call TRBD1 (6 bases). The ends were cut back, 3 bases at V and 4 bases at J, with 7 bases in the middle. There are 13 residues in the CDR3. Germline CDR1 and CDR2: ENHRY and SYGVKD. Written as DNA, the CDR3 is TGTGCCATCAGTGATGGACAGAATCAGCCCCAGCATTTT. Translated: CAISDGQNQPQHF.

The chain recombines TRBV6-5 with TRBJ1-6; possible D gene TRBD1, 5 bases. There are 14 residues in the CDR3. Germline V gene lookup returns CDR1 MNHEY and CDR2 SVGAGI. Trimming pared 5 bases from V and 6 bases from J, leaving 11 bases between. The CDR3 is CASSEWQGNSPLHF. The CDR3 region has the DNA TGTGCCAGCAGTGAGTGGCAGGGTAATTCACCCCTCCACTTT.

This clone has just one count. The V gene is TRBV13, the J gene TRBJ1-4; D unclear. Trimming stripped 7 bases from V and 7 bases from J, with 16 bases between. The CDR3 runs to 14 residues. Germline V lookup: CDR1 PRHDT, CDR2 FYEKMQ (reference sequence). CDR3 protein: CASTGVEDSEKLFF. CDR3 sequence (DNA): TGTGCCAGCACCGGAGTCGAGGACTCTGAAAAACTGTTTTTT.

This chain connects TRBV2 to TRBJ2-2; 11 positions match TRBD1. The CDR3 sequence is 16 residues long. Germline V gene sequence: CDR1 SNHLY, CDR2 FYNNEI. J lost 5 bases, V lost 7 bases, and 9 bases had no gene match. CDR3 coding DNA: TGTGCCAGCAATGTGAGGACAGGGGGCATGACCGGGGAGCTGTTTTTT. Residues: CASNVRTGGMTGELFF.

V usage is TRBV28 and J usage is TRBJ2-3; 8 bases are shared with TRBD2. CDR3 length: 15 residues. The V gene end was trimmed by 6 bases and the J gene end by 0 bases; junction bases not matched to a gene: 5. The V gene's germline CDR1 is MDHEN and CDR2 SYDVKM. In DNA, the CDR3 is TGTGCCAGCAGCACGGGGGGGCCAAGCACAGATACGCAGTATTTT. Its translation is CASSTGGPSTDTQYF.

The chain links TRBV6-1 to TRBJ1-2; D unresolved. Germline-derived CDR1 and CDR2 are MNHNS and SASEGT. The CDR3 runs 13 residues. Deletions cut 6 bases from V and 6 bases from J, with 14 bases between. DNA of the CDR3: TGTGCCAGCAGGATCTTCGGGGTGAATGGCTACACCTTC. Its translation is CASRIFGVNGYTF.

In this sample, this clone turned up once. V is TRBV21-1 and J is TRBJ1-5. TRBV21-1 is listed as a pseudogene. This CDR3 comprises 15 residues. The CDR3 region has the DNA TGTGCCAGCGAGGAGGGAGGCTATAGCAATCAGCCCCAGCATTTT. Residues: CASEEGGYSNQPQHF.

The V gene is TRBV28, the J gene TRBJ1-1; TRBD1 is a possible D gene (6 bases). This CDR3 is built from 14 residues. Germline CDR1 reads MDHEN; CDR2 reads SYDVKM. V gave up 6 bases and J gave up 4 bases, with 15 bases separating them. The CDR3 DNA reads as TGTGCCAGCAGCCGCCACAGGGAGCCCACTGAAGCTTTCTTT. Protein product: CASSRHREPTEAFF. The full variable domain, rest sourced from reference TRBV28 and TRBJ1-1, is DVKVTQSSRYLVKRTGEKVFLECVQDMDHENMFWYRQDPGLGLRLIYFSYDVKMKEKGDIPEGYSVSREKKERFSLILESASTNQTSMYLCASSRHREPTEAFFGQGTRLTVV.

DNA of the CDR3: TGCGCCAGCAGCTTGGGTGACAGGGCTCGGGGCTACACCTTC. It codes for CASSLGDRARGYTF. The rearrangement links TRBV5-1 to TRBJ1-2, with 7 bases that match TRBD1. Germline loops: CDR1 SGHRS, CDR2 YFSETQ. The CDR3 is 14 amino acids. Unmatched junction bases numbered 7, after V lost 0 bases and J lost 8 bases.

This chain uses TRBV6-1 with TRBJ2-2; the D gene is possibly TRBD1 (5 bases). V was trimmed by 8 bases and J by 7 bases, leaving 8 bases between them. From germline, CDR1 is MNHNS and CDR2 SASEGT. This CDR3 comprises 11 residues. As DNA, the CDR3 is TGTGCCAGCGAAAGGGGCGGGGAGCTGTTTTTT. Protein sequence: CASERGGELFF.

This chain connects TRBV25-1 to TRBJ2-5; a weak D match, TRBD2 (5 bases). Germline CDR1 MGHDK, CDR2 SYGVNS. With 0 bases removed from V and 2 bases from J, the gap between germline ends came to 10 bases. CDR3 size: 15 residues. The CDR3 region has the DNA TGTGCCAGCAGTGAATACAAGCGGTTACAAGAGACCCAGTACTTC. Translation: CASSEYKRLQETQYF.

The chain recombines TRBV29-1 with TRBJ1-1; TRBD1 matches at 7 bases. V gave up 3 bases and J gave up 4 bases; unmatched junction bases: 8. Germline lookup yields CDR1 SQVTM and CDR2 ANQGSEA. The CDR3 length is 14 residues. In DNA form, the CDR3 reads TGCAGCGTTGAGGAGGGGGCACGGGTCACTGAAGCTTTCTTT. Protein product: CSVEEGARVTEAFF.

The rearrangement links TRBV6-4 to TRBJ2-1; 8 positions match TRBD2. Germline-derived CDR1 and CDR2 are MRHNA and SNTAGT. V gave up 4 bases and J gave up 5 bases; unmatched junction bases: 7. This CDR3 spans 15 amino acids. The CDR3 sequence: CASSVRGGEDNEQFF. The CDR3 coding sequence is TGTGCCAGCAGTGTACGGGGGGGGGAAGACAATGAGCAGTTCTTC.

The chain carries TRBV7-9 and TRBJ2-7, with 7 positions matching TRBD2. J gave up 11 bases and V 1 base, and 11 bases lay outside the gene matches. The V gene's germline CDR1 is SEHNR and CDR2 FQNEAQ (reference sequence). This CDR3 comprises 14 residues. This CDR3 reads CASSLGFGGESKYF. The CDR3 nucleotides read TGTGCCAGCAGCTTAGGATTTGGGGGGGAATCAAAGTACTTC.

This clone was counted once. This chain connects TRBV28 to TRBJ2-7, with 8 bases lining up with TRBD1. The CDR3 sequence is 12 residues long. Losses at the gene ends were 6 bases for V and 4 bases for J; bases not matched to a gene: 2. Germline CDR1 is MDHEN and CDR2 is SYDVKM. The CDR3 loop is CASRNRGYEQYF. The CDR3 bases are TGTGCCAGCAGGAACAGGGGGTACGAGCAGTACTTC.

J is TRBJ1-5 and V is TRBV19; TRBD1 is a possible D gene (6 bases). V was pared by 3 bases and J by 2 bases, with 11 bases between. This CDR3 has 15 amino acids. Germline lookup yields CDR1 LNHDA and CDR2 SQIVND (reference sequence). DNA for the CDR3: TGTGCCAGTAGTATTCAGGGGATGGGCAATCAGCCCCAGCATTTT. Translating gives CASSIQGMGNQPQHF.

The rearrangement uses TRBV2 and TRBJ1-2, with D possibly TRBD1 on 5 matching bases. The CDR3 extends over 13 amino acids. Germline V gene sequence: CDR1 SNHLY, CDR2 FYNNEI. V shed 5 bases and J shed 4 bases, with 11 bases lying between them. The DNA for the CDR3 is TGTGCCAGCAGTCGGGGGAAGGCCTATGGCTACACCTTC. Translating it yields CASSRGKAYGYTF.

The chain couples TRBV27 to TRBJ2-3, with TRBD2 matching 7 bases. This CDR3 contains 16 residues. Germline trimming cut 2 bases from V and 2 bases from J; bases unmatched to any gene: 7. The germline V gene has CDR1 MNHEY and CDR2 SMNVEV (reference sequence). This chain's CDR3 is CASSLGKRELTDTQYF. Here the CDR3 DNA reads TGTGCCAGCAGTTTAGGGAAGCGGGAACTCACAGATACGCAGTATTTT.

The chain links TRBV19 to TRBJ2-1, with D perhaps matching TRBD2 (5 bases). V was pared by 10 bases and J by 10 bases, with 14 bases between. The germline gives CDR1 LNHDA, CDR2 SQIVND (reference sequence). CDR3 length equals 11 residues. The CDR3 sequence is CAISSGAEQFF. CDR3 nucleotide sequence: TGTGCCATCTCGAGCGGAGCCGAGCAGTTCTTC.